This paragraph covers one TCR beta chain sequence. Antigen specificity is unknown. Trimming pared 1 base from V and 5 bases from J, leaving 15 bases between. CDR1 SQVTM and CDR2 ANQGSEA come from the germline V gene. The CDR3 is 15 amino acids. One entry per CDR3 protein, called by TCRdb with MiXCR from the reads. Among about 68,000 distinct CDR3 sequences listed, about 23% were seen once. The sample originates from a study of T cell repertoires in cytomegalovirus infection. Study findings and constraints: Frequencies of public TCR beta families were cumulated, and this identified carriers of CMV plus the relevant HLA. HLA-C-restricted CMV-specific TCR beta clonotypes were dominant in the ex vivo response.

Sequencing was done on a sample of PBMCs, sequenced either directly or after in vitro stimulation (not recorded which). The receptor comes from a human donor in good health (CMV status not recorded). Some clones in this sample may be carry-over from other donors' samples. The chain employs TRBV29-1 and TRBJ2-1, with a weak D call TRBD2 (5 bases). CDR3 amino acids: CSVEGLTTGNNEQFF. The CDR3 nucleotides read TGCAGCGTTGAAGGACTAACTACCGGTAACAATGAGCAGTTCTTC.